Included here is one TCR beta chain sequence, with context. The CDR3 extends over 15 amino acids. The trim removed 4 bases at V and 3 bases at J, leaving 3 bases unmatched. CDR1 and CDR2 from the germline V gene are SGHTA and FQGNSA. The data derive from a study of blood T cell repertoires in COVID-19. As processed by the authors: For nucleated cells, counts were estimated from reference gene primer amplification. Using immunoSEQ multiplex PCR, the repertoire was profiled, and TCRdb retains in-frame clones only, with some absent. For V, J and clone size, that table is used; D and trimming come from the DNA. The data hold approximately 230,000 clones, with more than 70% observed a single time.

The TCR comes from a middle-aged woman who had recovered from COVID-19. The V call is TRBV7-2, the J call TRBJ1-5, with TRBD1 matching over 10 bases. Sequencing was done on a sample of peripheral blood. The CDR3 DNA reads as TGTGCCAGCAGCTACGGACAGGGGGTCAATCAGCCCCAGCATTTT. This sequence encodes CASSYGQGVNQPQHF.